The entry that follows covers one TCR beta chain sequence. A COVID-19 case was met by exposed participants within 2 weeks before study entry. TCRdb keeps only in-frame clones here, not all; method: immunoSEQ multiplex PCR. The table includes 250,000 to 300,000 clones, approximately 82% detected once. The data derive from a study of blood T cell repertoires in COVID-19. In the study overall: PBMCs, B-cell-depleted T cells, or T cells provided the cDNA or gDNA that made up the material.

CDR1 and CDR2 (germline): SGHDT, YYEEEE. This CDR3 contains 14 residues. V lost 4 bases and J 7 bases, leaving 17 bases between the germline ends. The chain links TRBV5-6 to TRBJ1-2, with D possibly TRBD1 on 6 matching bases. The sequence was obtained from a man aged 35 to 55 who had been exposed to COVID-19. The sample taken for sequencing was PBMCs or T cells enriched from blood (not recorded which). CDR3: CASSRTVRSSGYTF. CDR3 DNA sequence: TGTGCCAGCAGCCGGACAGTTCGGTCGTCTGGCTACACCTTC.